A single sample gave rise to the 29 T cell receptor beta chains below, sequenced in a study of CD8 T cells in Susac syndrome. Reverse transcription of about 0.5 to 1 ug RNA used random hexamers. Each CDR3 protein gets one entry after TCRdb re-called the immunoSEQ multiplex PCR reads with MiXCR. Among some 170,000 distinct CDR3 sequences, over 85% were seen once, and the ten largest hold 0.08% to 0.11%. The sample taken for sequencing was CD4+ T cells from PBMCs. These receptors all stem from a human donor in good health.

V usage is TRBV28 and J usage is TRBJ2-7; D unclear. Trimming removed 4 bases from V and 2 bases from J, with 9 bases in between. The CDR3 contains 13 residues. Germline lookup yields CDR1 MDHEN and CDR2 SYDVKM. The CDR3 reads CASSSPTAYEQYF. DNA for the CDR3: TGTGCCAGCAGTTCCCCGACCGCCTACGAGCAGTACTTC.

The CDR3 loop reads CATSRERGLYEQYF. Written as DNA, the CDR3 is TGTGCCACCAGCCGTGAGCGAGGCCTCTACGAGCAGTACTTC. J is TRBJ2-7 and V is TRBV15; D call uncertain. CDR3 size: 14 residues. V was pared by 5 bases and J by 3 bases, with 14 bases between. The V gene's germline CDR1 is LNHNV and CDR2 YYDKDF (reference sequence).

This chain connects TRBV3-1 to TRBJ2-7, with 7 bases lining up with TRBD1. Germline V gene data show CDR1 as LGHDT and CDR2 as YNNKEL (reference sequence). The CDR3 runs to 12 residues. V lost 6 bases, J lost 7 bases, and 6 bases stayed unmatched. The CDR3 reads CASRTGFGEQYF. CDR3 sequence (DNA): TGTGCCAGCAGGACAGGGTTCGGAGAGCAGTACTTC.

The genes are TRBV29-1 and TRBJ2-1; 9 bases match TRBD2. The CDR3 extends over 16 amino acids. V was clipped by 7 bases and J by 9 bases; unmatched bases: 19. Germline CDR1 SQVTM, CDR2 ANQGSEA. The CDR3 here is CSGGDLAGWTLGEQFF. CDR3 DNA: TGCAGCGGCGGTGACCTAGCGGGATGGACGTTGGGTGAGCAGTTCTTC.

This clonotype was seen only once. The J gene is TRBJ2-7, the V gene TRBV5-6; D perhaps matches TRBD2 (6 bases). Germline CDR1 reads SGHDT; CDR2 reads YYEEEE. The CDR3 totals 13 residues. V was trimmed by 4 bases and J by 3 bases, leaving 11 bases between them. The CDR3 DNA is TGTGCCAGCAGCAGGGGACTTCTCTACGAGCAGTACTTC. Its protein product is CASSRGLLYEQYF.

The CDR3 DNA reads as TGTGCCAGCAGCGTTACATCGACGGGTGAGCAGTTCTTC. Amino acid sequence: CASSVTSTGEQFF. The genes are TRBV9 and TRBJ2-1; no clear D. Trimming left V 2 bases short and J 9 bases short, with 12 bases between. The CDR3 is made up of 13 amino acids. Germline V gene lookup returns CDR1 SGDLS and CDR2 YYNGEE.

The chain combines TRBV29-1 with TRBJ2-7; 7 positions match TRBD1. The CDR3 covers 15 residues. The V segment lost 6 bases and the J segment 5 bases; nucleotides outside the gene matches: 16. The V gene's germline CDR1 is SQVTM and CDR2 ANQGSEA. The CDR3 nucleotides read TGCAGCGTGGGACAGCCACTTGACGGGTCTGACGAGCAGTACTTC. Translated, it gives CSVGQPLDGSDEQYF.

The chain joins TRBV6-2 or TRBV6-3 to TRBJ1-1; D is uncertain. CDR3 length: 14 amino acids. The V gene lost 6 bases and the J gene lost 1 base, with 12 bases spanning the gap. The V gene's germline CDR1 is MNHEY and CDR2 SVGEGT. The CDR3 loop is CASRERYQNTEAFF. DNA of the CDR3: TGTGCCAGCAGGGAAAGGTACCAGAACACTGAAGCTTTCTTT.

J is TRBJ2-5 and V is TRBV12-3 or TRBV12-4; D gene uncertain. The CDR3 spans 12 residues. Trimming stripped 5 bases from V and 5 bases from J, with 9 bases between. The CDR3 region is CASSPIGETQYF. CDR3 DNA sequence: TGTGCCAGCAGTCCCATAGGGGAGACCCAGTACTTC.

The chain joins TRBV3-1 to TRBJ1-1, with D hard to call. This CDR3 is built from 14 residues. The V end was cut by 6 bases, the J end by 0 bases, with 11 bases between. Germline V lookup: CDR1 LGHDT, CDR2 YNNKEL (reference sequence). The CDR3 DNA sequence: TGTGCCAGCAGACGCAATAAAATGAACACTGAAGCTTTCTTT. Translating gives CASRRNKMNTEAFF.

V and J are TRBV20-1 and TRBJ1-2, with D unclear. Germline V CDR1 and CDR2: DFQATT, SNEGSKA (reference sequence). The germline V and J ends were trimmed by 0 bases and 4 bases, with 12 bases remaining between them. The CDR3 consists of 14 residues. Here the CDR3 DNA reads TGCAGTGCTAGAGATTCCTTCCCCTCCTATGGCTACACCTTC. It specifies CSARDSFPSYGYTF.

This chain joins TRBV12-3 or TRBV12-4 and TRBJ1-1; D gene ambiguous. This CDR3 contains 13 residues. V gave up 3 bases and J gave up 3 bases, with 8 bases separating them. The CDR3 reads CASSFLSDTEAFF. CDR3 nucleotides: TGTGCCAGCAGTTTTCTGTCGGACACTGAAGCTTTCTTT.

The rearrangement uses TRBV28 and TRBJ2-3; tentatively, D is TRBD2 (5 bases). This CDR3 region has 13 residues. V lost 3 bases to trimming and J lost 8 bases, with 12 bases between them. Germline CDR1 is MDHEN and CDR2 is SYDVKM. The CDR3 is CASSFRTPGTQYF. CDR3 sequence (DNA): TGTGCCAGCAGTTTCCGGACTCCCGGTACGCAGTATTTT.

J is TRBJ2-1 and V is TRBV24-1; TRBD1 agrees at 9 bases. The V segment lost 0 bases and the J segment 0 bases; nucleotides outside the gene matches: 5. From germline, CDR1 is KGHDR and CDR2 SFDVKD. The CDR3 totals 18 residues. The CDR3, as DNA: TGTGCCACCAGTGATTTGCCCGGACAGGGGAGCTCCTACAATGAGCAGTTCTTC. Amino acids: CATSDLPGQGSSYNEQFF.

V gene TRBV20-1 combines with J gene TRBJ1-5; D gene uncertain. The germline V gene has CDR1 DFQATT and CDR2 SNEGSKA (reference sequence). This CDR3 comprises 17 residues. Trimming removed 0 bases at V and 3 bases at J, with 18 bases between. CDR3 amino acids: CSARDQPWKANNQPQHF. CDR3 nucleotide sequence: TGCAGTGCTAGAGACCAACCCTGGAAAGCTAACAATCAGCCCCAGCATTTT.

The rearrangement joins TRBV7-9 to TRBJ1-2; D gene uncertain. There are 13 residues in the CDR3. Germline V lookup: CDR1 SEHNR, CDR2 FQNEAQ (reference sequence). Trimming cost V 5 bases and J 3 bases, with 10 bases left between them. CDR3 DNA sequence: TGTGCCAGCAGCGAAACCCACGACTATGGCTACACCTTC. Residues: CASSETHDYGYTF.

The J gene is TRBJ2-1, the V gene TRBV7-9; 7 positions agree with TRBD2. The CDR3 has 14 residues. CDR1 SEHNR and CDR2 FQNEAQ come from the germline V gene (reference sequence). Losses at the gene ends were 5 bases for V and 6 bases for J; bases not matched to a gene: 7. CDR3: CASSSGLVANEQFF. In DNA, the CDR3 is TGTGCCAGCAGCAGCGGACTAGTCGCCAATGAGCAGTTCTTC. The full variable domain, its missing parts supplied by reference TRBV7-9 and TRBJ2-1, is DTGVSQNPRHKITKRGQNVTFRCDPISEHNRLYWYRQTLGQGPEFLTYFQNEAQLEKSRLLSDRFSAERPKGSFSTLEIQRTEQGDSAMYLCASSSGLVANEQFFGPGTRLTVL.

The V and J genes are TRBV30 and TRBJ1-4, with D possibly matching TRBD1 (6 bases). V was pared by 2 bases and J by 8 bases, with 12 bases between. The germline CDR1 and CDR2 sequences are GTSNPN and SVGIG (reference sequence). CDR3 length: 13 residues. The CDR3 nucleotides read TGTGCCTGGAGTTCCAGGGGAGGGGAAAAACTGTTTTTT. Its protein is CAWSSRGGEKLFF.

This chain connects TRBV6-6 to TRBJ2-2; 7 nucleotides align to TRBD1. With 4 bases clipped from V and 6 bases from J, the junction kept 8 bases outside the gene matches. The CDR3 loop spans 15 amino acids. The germline gives CDR1 MNHNY, CDR2 SVGAGI (reference sequence). CDR3: CASSSLDRVSGELFF. CDR3 nucleotide sequence: TGTGCCAGCAGTTCGTTAGACAGGGTCTCCGGGGAGCTGTTTTTT.

The chain has TRBV18 and TRBJ2-5; D not certain. This CDR3 spans 13 amino acids. Looked up from germline, CDR1 is KGHSH and CDR2 is LQKENI. Trimming left V 2 bases short and J 4 bases short, with 8 bases between. CDR3 bases: TGTGCCAGCTCACCATATATGGGAGAGACCCAGTACTTC. This encodes CASSPYMGETQYF.

The genes are TRBV27 and TRBJ1-1, with a possible D match to TRBD1 (6 bases). The CDR3 covers 14 residues. Deletions cut 5 bases from V and 1 base from J, with 11 bases between. The germline gives CDR1 MNHEY, CDR2 SMNVEV (reference sequence). Written as DNA, the CDR3 is TGTGCCAGCAGTAATGGACAGACGAACACTGAAGCTTTCTTT. It is translated as CASSNGQTNTEAFF.

V and J are TRBV4-3 and TRBJ2-3, with D uncertain. The CDR3 length is 16 residues. With 1 base removed from V and 0 bases from J, the gap between germline ends came to 11 bases. Germline V gene data show CDR1 as LGHNA and CDR2 as YSLEER. For the CDR3, the DNA is TGCGCCAGCAGCCAAGTTGCTGACCGTAGCACAGATACGCAGTATTTT. Translated, it gives CASSQVADRSTDTQYF.

V usage is TRBV30 and J usage is TRBJ1-2; 7 bases are a match to TRBD1. The trim removed 4 bases at V and 7 bases at J, leaving 6 bases unmatched. The CDR3 totals 12 residues. Per the germline V gene, CDR1 is GTSNPN and CDR2 is SVGIG (reference sequence). The CDR3 reads CAWTTGQSGYTF. DNA for the CDR3: TGTGCCTGGACAACGGGACAGTCTGGCTACACCTTC.

This chain connects TRBV6-2 or TRBV6-3 to TRBJ1-1; D gene ambiguous. The germline gives CDR1 MNHEY, CDR2 SVGEGT. The V gene lost 0 bases and the J gene lost 10 bases, with 15 bases spanning the gap. The CDR3 is made up of 14 amino acids. The CDR3 sequence is CASSYSGGSGIAFF. DNA of the CDR3: TGTGCCAGCAGTTACTCGGGTGGTTCTGGAATAGCTTTCTTT.

This chain uses TRBV30 with TRBJ2-3, with 8 positions matching TRBD2. Trimming took 2 bases from V and 5 from J; bases not matched to a gene: 9. The CDR3 runs 15 residues. CDR1 is GTSNPN, CDR2 SVGIG, per germline (reference sequence). The CDR3 protein is CAWSQTSGPRDTQYF. CDR3 coding DNA: TGTGCCTGGAGTCAAACTAGCGGTCCGAGAGATACGCAGTATTTT.

This clonotype has just a few counts. J is TRBJ2-6 and V is TRBV15, with TRBD1 matching 7 bases. CDR3 length: 14 residues. Germline CDR1 and CDR2: LNHNV and YYDKDF (reference sequence). J lost 8 bases, V lost 2 bases, and 3 bases had no gene match. The CDR3 region is CATSRRQGPNVLTF. In DNA form, the CDR3 reads TGTGCCACCAGCAGAAGACAGGGTCCCAACGTCCTGACTTTC.

This chain links TRBV20-1 with TRBJ2-3, with 11 bases fitting TRBD2. The CDR3 extends over 14 amino acids. With 6 bases clipped from V and 5 bases from J, the junction kept 7 bases outside the gene matches. Per the germline V gene, CDR1 is DFQATT and CDR2 is SNEGSKA (reference sequence). CDR3 sequence reads: CSARTSGRGDTQYF. CDR3 DNA sequence: TGCAGTGCCCGCACTAGCGGGAGAGGAGATACGCAGTATTTT.

The table lists this clonotype with a few counts. V usage is TRBV7-2 and J usage is TRBJ2-6; 10 bases line up with TRBD1. The germline V gene has CDR1 SGHTA and CDR2 FQGNSA. The CDR3 has 18 residues. Germline trimming cut 4 bases from V and 0 bases from J; bases unmatched to any gene: 6. CDR3 sequence reads: CASSSRDRGLSGANVLTF. CDR3 nucleotide sequence: TGTGCCAGCAGCTCCCGGGACAGGGGCCTCTCTGGGGCCAACGTCCTGACTTTC.

The chain combines TRBV29-1 with TRBJ2-7; TRBD2 matches 7 bases. V dropped 2 bases and J dropped 2; count of bases not matched to a gene: 3. Per the germline V gene, CDR1 is SQVTM and CDR2 is ANQGSEA. This CDR3 is built from 13 residues. In DNA form, the CDR3 reads TGCAGCGTTGAAAGGGGAGGGACCTACGAGCAGTACTTC. Residues: CSVERGGTYEQYF.